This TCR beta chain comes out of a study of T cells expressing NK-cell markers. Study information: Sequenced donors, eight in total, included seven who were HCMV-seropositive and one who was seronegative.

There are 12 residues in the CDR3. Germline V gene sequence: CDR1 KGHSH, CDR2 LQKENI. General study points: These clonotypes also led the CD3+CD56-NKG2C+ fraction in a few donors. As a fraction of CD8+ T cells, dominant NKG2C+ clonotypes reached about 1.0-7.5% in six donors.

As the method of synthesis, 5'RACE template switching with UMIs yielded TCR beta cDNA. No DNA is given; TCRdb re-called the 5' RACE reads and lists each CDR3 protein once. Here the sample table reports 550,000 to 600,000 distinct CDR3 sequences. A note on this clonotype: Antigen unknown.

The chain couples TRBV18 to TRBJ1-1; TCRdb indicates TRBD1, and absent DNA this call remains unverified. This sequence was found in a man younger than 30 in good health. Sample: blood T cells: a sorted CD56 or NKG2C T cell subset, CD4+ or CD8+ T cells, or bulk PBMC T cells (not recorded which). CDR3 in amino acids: CASSKGAAEAFF.